These 25 T cell receptor beta chains were sequenced from one sample in a study of cytomegalovirus exposure and HLA in healthy donors. 13 Jbeta primers and 60 Vbeta primers were used for the PCR. Some clones are missing from TCRdb's copy, which holds only in-frame ones; the method was immunoSEQ multiplex PCR. Of about 97,000 clones in the sample, approximately 89% were seen once. Sequencing was done on a sample of PBMCs. These receptors were collected from a man aged 30 to 39 in good health and CMV-seronegative.

The chain is built from TRBV4-1 and TRBJ1-4; D perhaps matches TRBD1 (5 bases). Germline V CDR1 and CDR2: MGHRA, YSYEKL. V was pared by 0 bases and J by 5 bases, with 10 bases between. This CDR3 has 15 amino acids. Here the CDR3 reads CASSQDPQANEKLFF. The CDR3 DNA is TGCGCCAGCAGCCAAGATCCACAGGCCAATGAAAAACTGTTTTTT.

The V gene is TRBV2, the J gene TRBJ1-3; D gene uncertain. The V end lost 1 base, the J end lost 0 bases, and 13 bases lay between the germline ends. The germline gives CDR1 SNHLY, CDR2 FYNNEI. CDR3 length: 17 residues. The CDR3 spells CASSEVSPQLSGNTIYF. The CDR3 DNA reads TGTGCCAGCAGTGAAGTGAGCCCCCAACTCTCTGGAAACACCATATATTTT.

The chain is built from TRBV10-3 and TRBJ2-2; 10 bases fit TRBD2. CDR1 and CDR2 from the germline V gene are ENHRY and SYGVKD. CDR3 length equals 13 residues. With V trimmed by 6 bases and J by 7 bases, 2 bases remained unmatched. CDR3 amino acids: CAISVAGGGELFF. The DNA for the CDR3 is TGTGCCATCAGCGTAGCGGGGGGCGGGGAGCTGTTTTTT.

The V gene is TRBV5-6, the J gene TRBJ2-7; D is undetermined. Germline lookup yields CDR1 SGHDT and CDR2 YYEEEE. The CDR3 has 11 amino acids. V shed 5 bases and J shed 4 bases, with 7 bases lying between them. As DNA, the CDR3 is TGTGCCAGCAGTCAGGATTACGAGCAGTACTTC. Amino acid sequence: CASSQDYEQYF.

The chain combines TRBV2 with TRBJ1-1; the D gene is possibly TRBD1 (5 bases). CDR1 is SNHLY, CDR2 FYNNEI, per germline. The CDR3 loop spans 13 amino acids. The V gene lost 3 bases and the J gene lost 6 bases, with 11 bases spanning the gap. The CDR3 DNA reads TGTGCCAGCAGTGAGTCGGGGGGTCCTGAAGCTTTCTTT. This codes for CASSESGGPEAFF.

The V gene is TRBV6-1, the J gene TRBJ2-1; TRBD2 is a possible D gene (5 bases). Per germline, CDR1 MNHNS and CDR2 SASEGT. Trimming left V 4 bases short and J 10 bases short, with 11 bases between. The CDR3 length is 12 residues. The CDR3 DNA sequence: TGTGCCAGCAGTGGAAACAGACTAGAGCAGTTCTTC. Amino acid sequence: CASSGNRLEQFF.

The CDR3, as DNA: TGTGCCAGCAGCTCCCGCGCGGGGTTTGTGAACACTGAAGCTTTCTTT. It specifies CASSSRAGFVNTEAFF. The chain has TRBV7-9 and TRBJ1-1; D unclear. The germline V and J ends were trimmed by 4 bases and 0 bases, with 15 bases remaining between them. CDR3 length: 16 residues. The germline V gene encodes CDR1 SEHNR and CDR2 FQNEAQ (reference sequence).

CDR3 loop: CAISEDSEGDGYTF. The CDR3 nucleotides read TGTGCCATCAGTGAGGACAGCGAGGGGGATGGCTACACCTTC. The chain links TRBV10-3 to TRBJ1-2; possibly TRBD1 for D (6 bases). V was trimmed by 2 bases and J by 6 bases, leaving 13 bases between them. Germline values: CDR1 ENHRY, CDR2 SYGVKD. This CDR3 has 14 residues.

The V call is TRBV6-1, the J call TRBJ2-5; TRBD1 agrees at 7 bases. CDR3 length: 16 amino acids. Trimming took 2 bases from V and 5 from J; bases not matched to a gene: 11. Germline CDR1 MNHNS, CDR2 SASEGT. In DNA, the CDR3 is TGTGCCAGCAGTGAATGGTCGAGGGGGCGAGGGGAGACCCAGTACTTC. It yields the protein CASSEWSRGRGETQYF.

The genes are TRBV27 and TRBJ2-5; 9 bases match TRBD1. After removal of 2 bases from V and 2 bases from J, the junction contained 9 bases not matched to a gene. Germline assignment: CDR1 MNHEY and CDR2 SMNVEV (reference sequence). CDR3 length: 17 amino acids. The CDR3 here is CASSLIIGQGNQETQYF. The DNA of the CDR3 is TGTGCCAGCAGTTTAATTATAGGACAGGGGAATCAAGAGACCCAGTACTTC.

This clone was detected only a few times. The chain recombines TRBV18 with TRBJ2-5; 7 bases match TRBD2. CDR1 and CDR2 from the germline V gene are KGHSH and LQKENI. V dropped 6 bases and J dropped 0; count of bases not matched to a gene: 7. This CDR3 is 15 amino acids long. The CDR3 reads CASSRGEGYQETQYF. CDR3 nucleotides: TGTGCCAGCTCTCGCGGGGAGGGTTACCAAGAGACCCAGTACTTC.

The V call is TRBV6-6, the J call TRBJ1-4, with D possibly TRBD1 on 6 matching bases. Germline CDR1 is MNHNY and CDR2 is SVGAGI (reference sequence). This CDR3 is 14 amino acids long. V was cut by 2 bases and J by 7 bases, with 11 bases left in between. CDR3 nucleotide sequence: TGTGCCAGCAGTTACGGGGGGGCAGGTGAAAAACTGTTTTTT. Its protein is CASSYGGAGEKLFF.

The CDR3 DNA reads TGTGCCAGCAGCGCCCCAGAAAGAGGGCAGCCCCAGCATTTT. Its protein is CASSAPERGQPQHF. The rearrangement uses TRBV7-8 and TRBJ1-5; D unclear. The CDR3 is 14 amino acids. The V end was cut by 5 bases, the J end by 7 bases, with 15 bases between. The germline gives CDR1 SGHVS, CDR2 FQNEAQ.

This clone came up once. The chain has TRBV7-9 and TRBJ2-7, with a tentative D call TRBD1 (5 bases). Looked up from germline, CDR1 is SEHNR and CDR2 is FQNEAQ (reference sequence). The ends were cut back, 3 bases at V and 6 bases at J, with 24 bases in the middle. This CDR3 contains 17 residues. The CDR3 bases are TGTGCCAGCAGCTTCCCCCCCTTGCAGGGTATACTACGCGAGCAGTACTTC. It specifies CASSFPPLQGILREQYF.

DNA for the CDR3: TGCGCCAGCAGCCAACCGGGACAGCTTCATAACTATGGCTACACCTTC. This encodes CASSQPGQLHNYGYTF. The chain joins TRBV4-1 to TRBJ1-2; 7 nucleotides align to TRBD1. The CDR3 is made up of 16 amino acids. V shed 2 bases, J shed 1 base, and the junction held 7 bases outside the gene matches. Germline V CDR1 and CDR2: MGHRA, YSYEKL.

CDR3 in DNA: TGTGCCAGCAGCTCTCGTACTGAAGCTTTCTTT. It is translated as CASSSRTEAFF. The chain employs TRBV6-6 and TRBJ1-1; D is ambiguous. Trimming removed 6 bases at V and 5 bases at J, with 7 bases between. Germline-derived CDR1 and CDR2 are MNHNY and SVGAGI (reference sequence). The CDR3 extends over 11 amino acids.

The CDR3 DNA sequence: TGTGCCAGCAGCCCCGGGGACAGGGCGAACACTGAAGCTTTCTTT. Residues: CASSPGDRANTEAFF. V usage is TRBV11-3 and J usage is TRBJ1-1, with 9 bases fitting TRBD1. This CDR3 contains 15 residues. Losses at the gene ends were 5 bases for V and 1 base for J; bases not matched to a gene: 5. CDR1 and CDR2 from the germline V gene are SGHNT and YENEEA.

This clone was seen more than once but under ten times. The CDR3 DNA sequence: TGTGCCAGCAGAACAAGAGGAATGTGGGGGGAGCTGTTTTTT. Protein: CASRTRGMWGELFF. This rearrangement joins TRBV27 to TRBJ2-2; no clear D gene. CDR1 and CDR2 (germline): MNHEY, SMNVEV (reference sequence). This CDR3 contains 14 residues. V dropped 6 bases and J dropped 8 bases, with 16 bases sitting between them.

This clone was detected once. V usage is TRBV13 and J usage is TRBJ2-5, with TRBD1 matching over 9 bases. Germline assignment: CDR1 PRHDT and CDR2 FYEKMQ (reference sequence). The CDR3 runs 15 residues. V was pared by 5 bases and J by 1 base, with 5 bases of the junction left unmatched. Written as DNA, the CDR3 is TGTGCCAGCAGCGTGACAGGGGGGGGCCAAGAGACCCAGTACTTC. Its translation: CASSVTGGGQETQYF.

This rearrangement joins TRBV6-5 to TRBJ2-1; 11 bases match TRBD2. CDR3 length equals 14 residues. Looked up from germline, CDR1 is MNHEY and CDR2 is SVGAGI. Unmatched junction bases numbered 0, after V lost 2 bases and J lost 6 bases. The CDR3 bases are TGTGCCAGCAGTTACACTAGCGGGAGCAATGAGCAGTTCTTC. This codes for CASSYTSGSNEQFF.

The DNA for the CDR3 is TGTGCCAGCACTTCGCGGCAGACAGGGGGCGAGCAGTACTTC. Its translation: CASTSRQTGGEQYF. The gene calls are TRBV28 and TRBJ2-7, with 9 bases aligning to TRBD1. Germline V CDR1 and CDR2: MDHEN, SYDVKM. Trimming at V came to 7 bases and at J to 6 bases, leaving 10 bases not matched to a gene. There are 14 residues in the CDR3.

J is TRBJ2-5 and V is TRBV23-1; the D is unclear. TRBV23-1 counts as an open reading frame of uncertain function. With 4 bases removed from V and 3 bases from J, the gap between germline ends came to 9 bases. CDR3 length equals 13 residues. The CDR3 DNA sequence: TGCGCCAGCAGTCCAGAGGTTAAAGAGACCCAGTACTTC. This sequence encodes CASSPEVKETQYF.

The rearrangement links TRBV6-6 to TRBJ1-2, with D perhaps TRBD1 (5 bases). V was clipped by 1 base and J by 12 bases, with 9 bases between them. There are 11 residues in the CDR3. Germline V CDR1 and CDR2: MNHNY, SVGAGI (reference sequence). CDR3 DNA sequence: TGTGCCAGCAGTTACTTGACAGAGAACACCTTC. Translated: CASSYLTENTF.

The J gene is TRBJ1-1, the V gene TRBV27, with 7 bases matching TRBD1. CDR1 MNHEY and CDR2 SMNVEV come from the germline V gene (reference sequence). V trimming: 5 bases; J trimming: 6 bases; junction bases outside the gene matches: 6. CDR3 length: 13 amino acids. CDR3 nucleotides: TGTGCCAGCAGTCAGGGACAGACTCCTGAAGCTTTCTTT. This codes for CASSQGQTPEAFF.

V usage is TRBV6-7 and J usage is TRBJ2-1; 8 bases fit TRBD2. TRBV6-7 is filed as an ORF, its function uncertain. This CDR3 is built from 11 residues. Trimming cost V 9 bases and J 5 bases; bases outside gene matches: 0. This CDR3 reads CARLADNEQFF. The CDR3 bases are TGTGCCAGACTAGCGGACAATGAGCAGTTCTTC.